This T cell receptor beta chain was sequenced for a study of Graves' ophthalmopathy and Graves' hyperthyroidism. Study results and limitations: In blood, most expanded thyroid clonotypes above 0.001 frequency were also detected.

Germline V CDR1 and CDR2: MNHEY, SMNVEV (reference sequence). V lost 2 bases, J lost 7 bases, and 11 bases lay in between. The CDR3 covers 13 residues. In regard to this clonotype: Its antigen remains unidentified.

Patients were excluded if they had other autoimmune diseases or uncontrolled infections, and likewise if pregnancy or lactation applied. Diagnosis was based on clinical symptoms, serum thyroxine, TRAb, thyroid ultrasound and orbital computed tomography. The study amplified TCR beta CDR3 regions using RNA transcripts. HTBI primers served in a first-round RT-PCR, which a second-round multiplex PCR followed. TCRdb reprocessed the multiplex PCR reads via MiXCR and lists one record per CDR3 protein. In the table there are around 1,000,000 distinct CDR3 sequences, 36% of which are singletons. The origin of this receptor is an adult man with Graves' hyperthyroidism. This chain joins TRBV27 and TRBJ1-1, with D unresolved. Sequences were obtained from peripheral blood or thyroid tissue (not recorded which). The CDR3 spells CASSLTPGIEAFF. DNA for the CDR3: TGTGCCAGCAGTTTAACGCCCGGTATTGAAGCTTTCTTT.